Following are 16 T cell receptor beta chains from one sample sequenced in a study of T cell responses to AZD1222 COVID-19 vaccine. Using immunoSEQ multiplex PCR, the repertoire was profiled, and TCRdb retains in-frame clones only, with some absent. Counted here are some 120,000 clones, roughly 88% occurring once; the ten biggest clones make up 25% to 35%. Sequenced material: peripheral blood, taken 28 days after the second AZD1222 dose. All receptors come from an adult who received the AZD1222 COVID-19 vaccine.

The chain has TRBV10-3 and TRBJ2-1; no firm D call. Per germline, CDR1 ENHRY and CDR2 SYGVKD. This CDR3 comprises 12 residues. Trimming took 6 bases from V and 7 from J, leaving 10 bases between them. The CDR3 nucleotides are TGTGCCATCAGCACAAGAGCGAATGAGCAGTTCTTC. The encoded protein is CAISTRANEQFF.

The table lists this clone with a few counts. The chain is built from TRBV7-3 and TRBJ2-5, with TRBD1 matching over 11 bases. Per the germline V gene, CDR1 is SGHTA and CDR2 is FQGTGA. The CDR3 loop spans 15 amino acids. V shed 4 bases and J 4 bases; nucleotides not matched to a gene: 5. The CDR3 DNA is TGTGCCAGCAGCTCCGGACAGGGGGCTCGAGAGACCCAGTACTTC. Protein: CASSSGQGARETQYF. Variable domain in full (rest from reference TRBV7-3 and TRBJ2-5): GAGVSQTPSNKVTEKGKYVELRCDPISGHTALYWYRQSLGQGPEFLIYFQGTGAADDSGLPNDRFFAVRPEGSVSTLKIQRTERGDSAVYLCASSSGQGARETQYFGPGTRLLVL.

The chain recombines TRBV27 with TRBJ2-5, with 10 bases matching TRBD2. Unmatched junction bases numbered 5, after V lost 6 bases and J lost 4 bases. CDR3 length: 14 residues. Germline V gene lookup returns CDR1 MNHEY and CDR2 SMNVEV (reference sequence). CDR3 sequence reads: CASSPSGGRETQYF. The CDR3 nucleotides are TGTGCCAGCAGCCCTAGCGGGGGCCGAGAGACCCAGTACTTC.

This chain links TRBV2 with TRBJ2-7, with 12 positions matching TRBD2. Germline loops: CDR1 SNHLY, CDR2 FYNNEI. The CDR3 contains 17 residues. V trimming: 6 bases; J trimming: 2 bases; junction bases outside the gene matches: 11. The CDR3 here is CASRTLAGGTRPYEQYF. The CDR3 nucleotides are TGTGCCAGCAGGACGCTAGCGGGGGGGACAAGACCCTACGAGCAGTACTTC.

The chain joins TRBV19 to TRBJ1-5, with D perhaps matching TRBD1 (6 bases). Looked up from germline, CDR1 is LNHDA and CDR2 is SQIVND (reference sequence). The CDR3 runs to 15 residues. The ends were cut back, 9 bases at V and 0 bases at J, with 15 bases in the middle. CDR3 amino acids: CASNYQGLSNQPQHF. CDR3 DNA: TGTGCCAGCAATTATCAGGGGCTTAGCAATCAGCCCCAGCATTTT.

This chain uses TRBV3-1 (or the pseudogene TRBV3-2) with TRBJ1-2; 11 positions agree with TRBD1. The CDR3 spans 16 residues. Germline V gene data show CDR1 as LGHDT and CDR2 as YNNKEL (reference sequence). V lost 3 bases and J lost 6; bases outside the gene matches: 9. CDR3 nucleotides: TGTGCCAGCAGCCACCCTAAGGACAGGGGGCAGGATGGCTACACCTTC. Amino acids: CASSHPKDRGQDGYTF.

The chain carries TRBV28 and TRBJ1-4; D uncertain. V lost 3 bases to trimming and J lost 3 bases, with 8 bases between them. The CDR3 has 14 amino acids. The germline gives CDR1 MDHEN, CDR2 SYDVKM. The CDR3 sequence is CASSLVGPNEKLFF. CDR3 sequence (DNA): TGTGCCAGCAGTTTGGTCGGACCTAATGAAAAACTGTTTTTT.

This rearrangement joins TRBV4-2 to TRBJ1-4, with D perhaps matching TRBD1 (6 bases). V was shortened by 1 base and J by 1 base, with 13 bases between the two germline ends. The germline CDR1 and CDR2 sequences are LGHNA and YNFKEQ. The CDR3 runs to 17 residues. CDR3 sequence reads: CASSQGPGEQTNEKLFF. The CDR3 bases are TGTGCCAGCAGCCAAGGACCAGGGGAGCAAACTAATGAAAAACTGTTTTTT.

The chain employs TRBV2 and TRBJ1-2; 8 bases line up with TRBD1. J gave up 3 bases and V 5 bases, and 2 bases lay outside the gene matches. Germline CDR1 reads SNHLY; CDR2 reads FYNNEI. This CDR3 comprises 13 residues. The CDR3 DNA is TGTGCCAGCAGTTCGGACAGGGACTATGGCTACACCTTC. It translates to CASSSDRDYGYTF.

This clone showed up just a few times. The chain links TRBV27 to TRBJ2-5; a possible D gene is TRBD1 (5 bases). V shed 3 bases and J shed 2 bases, with 16 bases lying between them. Germline loops: CDR1 MNHEY, CDR2 SMNVEV (reference sequence). The CDR3 runs to 16 residues. The CDR3 nucleotides read TGTGCCAGCAGTTTTCAGGGAACTCTGCCGCAAGAGACCCAGTACTTC. It encodes CASSFQGTLPQETQYF.

The rearrangement links TRBV10-2 to TRBJ2-7, with no clear D. Trimming removed 7 bases from V and 4 bases from J, with 17 bases in between. This CDR3 spans 14 amino acids. Germline V gives CDR1 WSHSY, CDR2 SAAADI. The CDR3 DNA reads TGCGCCAGCATGCACGGCCTAACCGGTTACGAGCAGTACTTC. Translation: CASMHGLTGYEQYF.

The V gene is TRBV24-1, the J gene TRBJ2-7; the match to TRBD1 covers 7 bases. The CDR3 length is 18 residues. Germline loops: CDR1 KGHDR, CDR2 SFDVKD. Germline trimming cut 7 bases from V and 2 bases from J; bases unmatched to any gene: 19. DNA for the CDR3: TGTGCCACCAGGGGGAGCTGTGGCGACAGGGCTACCCCCTACGAGCAGTACTTC. It translates to CATRGSCGDRATPYEQYF.

V usage is TRBV6-5 and J usage is TRBJ1-6; TRBD1 is a possible D gene (5 bases). Trimming pared 2 bases from V and 8 bases from J, leaving 7 bases between. Germline V gene lookup returns CDR1 MNHEY and CDR2 SVGAGI. The CDR3 runs to 13 residues. The CDR3 DNA sequence: TGTGCCAGCAGTTACGGGGGAGATTCACCCCTCCACTTT. This codes for CASSYGGDSPLHF.

This chain joins TRBV6-1 and TRBJ1-4; D unresolved. The V gene's germline CDR1 is MNHNS and CDR2 SASEGT. V shed 3 bases and J shed 0 bases, with 8 bases lying between them. This CDR3 is built from 15 residues. The CDR3, as DNA: TGTGCCAGCAGTGAGTACACTACAACTAATGAAAAACTGTTTTTT. As protein: CASSEYTTTNEKLFF.

The V call is TRBV18, the J call TRBJ1-6; the match to TRBD1 covers 8 bases. J lost 4 bases, V lost 3 bases, and 5 bases had no gene match. There are 16 residues in the CDR3. In germline, CDR1 is KGHSH, CDR2 LQKENI. DNA of the CDR3: TGTGCCAGCTCACCCCCAGGGGGCTCTTATAATTCACCCCTCCACTTT. This codes for CASSPPGGSYNSPLHF.

The V gene is TRBV29-1, the J gene TRBJ1-4; possible D gene TRBD1, 5 bases. Germline lookup yields CDR1 SQVTM and CDR2 ANQGSEA. Trimming removed 7 bases from V and 14 bases from J, with 17 bases in between. The CDR3 length is 11 residues. CDR3 coding DNA: TGCAGCGCGGGGGACCAGCGTGGGCTGTTTTTT. Its protein is CSAGDQRGLFF.